The clone carrying this TCR beta chain was detected only once. This sample was included in a study of blood T cell repertoires in COVID-19. Germline CDR1 LNHDA, CDR2 SQIVND (reference sequence). This CDR3 is 15 amino acids long. With V trimmed by 6 bases and J by 5 bases, 9 bases remained unmatched. The data were produced by immunoSEQ multiplex PCR, yet TCRdb's version contains in-frame clones alone and is incomplete. The sample lists some 31,000 clones, 75% to 90% occurring once. This TCR was recovered from a human donor with acute or convalescent COVID-19. The donor label of this sample is uncertain. The chain combines TRBV19 with TRBJ1-4, with 7 bases identical to TRBD1. The material sequenced was peripheral blood. CDR3 amino acids: CASSSIGTENEKLFF. The CDR3 DNA sequence: TGTGCCAGTAGCTCTATTGGGACAGAAAATGAAAAACTGTTTTTT.